The 10 T cell receptor beta chains below come from one sample, sequenced in a study of OX40 agonist ivuxolimab in advanced cancers. Using immunoSEQ multiplex PCR, the repertoire was profiled, and TCRdb retains in-frame clones only, with some absent. The top ten clones hold 6.5% of a sample with tens of thousands of clones, 86% of them seen once. Sequencing was performed on CD4+ or CD8+ T cells sorted from blood, taken in a trial of the OX40 agonist ivuxolimab. The receptor set was obtained from an adult with an advanced solid tumor such as melanoma, head and neck, liver or kidney cancer.

This clone was detected a few times. The chain joins TRBV12-2 to TRBJ1-1. TRBV12-2 is classified as a pseudogene. CDR3 size: 11 residues. Here the CDR3 reads CASRRNTEAFF. The DNA for the CDR3 is TGTGCAAGTCGCAGGAACACTGAAGCTTTCTTT.

The gene calls are TRBV2 and TRBJ1-4; TRBD1 aligns across 8 bases. The ends lost 7 bases at V and 3 bases at J; junction bases unmatched: 10. Germline V gene data show CDR1 as SNHLY and CDR2 as FYNNEI. There are 16 residues in the CDR3. This CDR3 reads CASNIIGTGPNEKLFF. CDR3 coding DNA: TGTGCCAGCAACATCATTGGGACAGGCCCTAATGAAAAACTGTTTTTT. Drawing the rest from reference TRBV2 and TRBJ1-4, the complete variable domain is EPEVTQTPSHQVTQMGQEVILRCVPISNHLYFYWYRQILGQKVEFLVSFYNNEISEKSEIFDDQFSVERPDGSNFTLKIRSTKLEDSAMYFCASNIIGTGPNEKLFFGSGTQLSVL.

This clone was observed a handful of times. V and J are TRBV19 and TRBJ2-6, with D perhaps TRBD1 or TRBD2 (5 bases each). The CDR3 contains 18 residues. The germline CDR1 and CDR2 sequences are LNHDA and SQIVND (reference sequence). V dropped 5 bases and J dropped 2 bases, with 19 bases sitting between them. CDR3 amino acids: CASSFSGTAGPGANVLTF. Written as DNA, the CDR3 is TGTGCCAGTAGTTTCTCCGGGACCGCGGGTCCTGGGGCCAACGTCCTGACTTTC.

This chain links TRBV4-2 with TRBJ2-1, with a tentative D call TRBD2 (6 bases). This CDR3 has 13 residues. Trimming shortened V by 3 bases and J by 5 bases, and 8 bases separated the two germline ends. Germline V gives CDR1 LGHNA, CDR2 YNFKEQ. CDR3 in amino acids: CASSQTRDNEQFF. DNA for the CDR3: TGTGCCAGCAGCCAGACTAGAGACAATGAGCAGTTCTTC.

This rearrangement joins TRBV9 to TRBJ2-4; no definite D call. The V end was cut by 0 bases, the J end by 12 bases, with 13 bases between. CDR3 length equals 13 residues. Germline-derived CDR1 and CDR2 are SGDLS and YYNGEE. CDR3 nucleotides: TGTGCCAGCAGCGTAGATAGTGGGGAAAATCAGTACTTC. Its translation is CASSVDSGENQYF.

J is TRBJ2-1 and V is TRBV9; 9 bases are shared with TRBD2. The CDR3 is 13 amino acids. Losses at the gene ends were 3 bases for V and 10 bases for J; bases not matched to a gene: 5. CDR1 is SGDLS, CDR2 YYNGEE, per germline. The CDR3 bases are TGTGCCAGCAGCGCTAGCGGGGCGGGGGAGCAGTTCTTC. Translation gives CASSASGAGEQFF.

The chain employs TRBV5-4 and TRBJ1-2; D possibly corresponds to TRBD1 (6 bases). Germline CDR1 and CDR2: SGHNT and YYREEE (reference sequence). The CDR3 totals 15 residues. V dropped 4 bases and J dropped 7 bases, with 20 bases sitting between them. In DNA form, the CDR3 reads TGTGCCAGCAGCGACGCTATGAGGGGGGCTAGTGGCTACACCTTC. It encodes CASSDAMRGASGYTF.

The J gene is TRBJ1-1, the V gene TRBV11-2; D is uncertain. The CDR3 runs 14 residues. The V gene's germline CDR1 is SGHAT and CDR2 FQNNGV. V was trimmed by 0 bases and J by 8 bases, leaving 13 bases between them. This CDR3 is CASSLDRVSSEAFF. The CDR3, as DNA: TGTGCCAGCAGCTTAGATAGGGTCTCTTCAGAAGCTTTCTTT.

This chain links TRBV7-3 with TRBJ2-1; 13 bases line up with TRBD2. Germline CDR1 and CDR2: SGHTA and FQGTGA. CDR3 length: 15 amino acids. Germline trimming cut 4 bases from V and 7 bases from J; bases unmatched to any gene: 4. CDR3 region: CASSSLAGGRNEQFF. The CDR3 DNA sequence: TGTGCCAGCAGCTCACTAGCGGGAGGGAGGAATGAGCAGTTCTTC.

The chain combines TRBV27 with TRBJ2-7; 8 nucleotides match TRBD1. V lost 5 bases, J lost 4 bases, and 13 bases stayed unmatched. Germline CDR1 and CDR2: MNHEY and SMNVEV (reference sequence). CDR3 length: 16 amino acids. CDR3 loop: CASSERRTGNWYEQYF. DNA for the CDR3: TGTGCCAGCAGTGAGAGACGGACAGGGAACTGGTACGAGCAGTACTTC.